The following is a TCR beta chain sequence with its context. This entry is derived from a study of blood T cell repertoires in COVID-19. TCRdb keeps only in-frame clones here, not all; method: immunoSEQ multiplex PCR. This table has about 58,000 clones, more than 85% appearing once. CDR3 size: 16 residues. CDR1 and CDR2 from the germline V gene are SGHVS and FQNEAQ. V trimming: 3 bases; J trimming: 2 bases; junction bases outside the gene matches: 10. The receptor was derived from a woman in her 70s with active COVID-19. The sample consisted of peripheral blood. The chain recombines TRBV7-8 with TRBJ2-7; 7 nucleotides match TRBD1. For the CDR3, the DNA is TGTGCCAGCAGCTTGTTCCAACAGGGGCCTCCCTACGAGCAGTACTTC. This translates into CASSLFQQGPPYEQYF.